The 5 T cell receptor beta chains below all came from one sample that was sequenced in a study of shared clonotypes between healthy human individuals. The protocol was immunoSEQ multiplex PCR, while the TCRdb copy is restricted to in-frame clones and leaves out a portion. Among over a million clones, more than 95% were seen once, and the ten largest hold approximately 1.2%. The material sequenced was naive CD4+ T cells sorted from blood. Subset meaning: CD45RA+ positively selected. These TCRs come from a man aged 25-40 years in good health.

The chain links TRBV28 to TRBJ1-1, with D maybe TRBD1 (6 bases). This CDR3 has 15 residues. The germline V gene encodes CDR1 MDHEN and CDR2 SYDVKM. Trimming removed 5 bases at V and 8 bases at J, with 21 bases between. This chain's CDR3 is CASSPSRGGTSEAFF. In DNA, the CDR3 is TGTGCCAGCAGTCCCTCCCGGGGGGGGACATCAGAAGCTTTCTTT.

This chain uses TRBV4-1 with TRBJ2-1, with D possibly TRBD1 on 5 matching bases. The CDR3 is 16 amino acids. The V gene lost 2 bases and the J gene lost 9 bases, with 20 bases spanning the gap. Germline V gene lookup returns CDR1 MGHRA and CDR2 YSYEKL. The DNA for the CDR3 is TGCGCCAGCAGCCAAAGTGGGTCCTCTTTTAGGGGTGAGCAGTTCTTC. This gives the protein CASSQSGSSFRGEQFF.

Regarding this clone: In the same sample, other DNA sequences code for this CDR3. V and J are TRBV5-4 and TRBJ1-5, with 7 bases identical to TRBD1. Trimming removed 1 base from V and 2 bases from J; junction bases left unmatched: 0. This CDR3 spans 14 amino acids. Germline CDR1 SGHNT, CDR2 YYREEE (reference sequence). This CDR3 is CASSLQGGNQPQHF. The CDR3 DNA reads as TGTGCCAGCAGCTTGCAGGGGGGCAATCAGCCCCAGCATTTT.

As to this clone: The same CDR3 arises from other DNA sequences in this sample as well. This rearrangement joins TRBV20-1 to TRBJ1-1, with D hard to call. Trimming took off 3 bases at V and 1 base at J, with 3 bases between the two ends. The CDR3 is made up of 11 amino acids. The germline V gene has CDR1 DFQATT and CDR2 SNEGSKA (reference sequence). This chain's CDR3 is CSASRNTEAFF. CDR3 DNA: TGCAGTGCTAGTCGGAACACTGAAGCTTTCTTT.

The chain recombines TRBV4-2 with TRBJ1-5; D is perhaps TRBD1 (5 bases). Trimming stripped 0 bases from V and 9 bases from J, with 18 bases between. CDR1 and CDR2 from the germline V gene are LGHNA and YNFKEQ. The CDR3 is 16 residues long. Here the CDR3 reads CASSQERAGTIRPQHF. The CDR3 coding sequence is TGTGCCAGCAGCCAAGAAAGGGCGGGGACTATCCGGCCCCAGCATTTT.